Only a few counts were recorded for the clone carrying this T cell receptor (beta chain). Its antigen remains unknown. Each cDNA held unique molecular identifiers, and template switching gave it a universal primer site. TCRdb recomputed calls from the 5' RACE reads with MiXCR, one row per CDR3 protein. The sample records about 460,000 distinct CDR3 sequences, 13% to 15% being singletons. These data belong to a study of identical twins. Whole-study findings and limits: Insertion counts were lower in abundant cord blood beta clonotypes, a trend that memory repertoires did not show. Less excess twin sharing appeared in beta out-of-frame sequences.

The data also belong to a second study, concerning yellow fever vaccine responses in identical twins. This second study notes: Each twin's T cell response to the vaccine was reported to look partly convergent and partly personalized.

The TCR originated in a woman between 18 and 30 years old in good health. The sample comprised CD4+ T cells sorted from blood.

CDR3 amino acids: CSAFDRGGNEQYF. CDR3 sequence (DNA): TGCAGCGCCTTCGACAGGGGTGGTAACGAGCAGTACTTC. The gene calls are TRBV29-1 and TRBJ2-7, with 8 bases fitting TRBD1. Germline V gives CDR1 SQVTM, CDR2 ANQGSEA. V dropped 7 bases and J dropped 5; count of bases not matched to a gene: 10. The CDR3 sequence is 13 residues long.